This T cell receptor beta chain appears in the sequencing data of a study of blood T cell repertoires in COVID-19. Study information: Both acute and convalescent COVID-19 samples were obtained from the United States, Italy and Spain.

TCRdb's table, derived via immunoSEQ multiplex PCR, lists solely in-frame clones and lacks some. In the table there are hundreds of thousands of clones, around nine tenths of which are singletons. This CDR3 is built from 14 residues. Germline CDR1 reads SGHRS; CDR2 reads YFSETQ. Germline trimming cut 4 bases from V and 7 bases from J; bases unmatched to any gene: 8. This TCR derives from a woman aged 30 to 39 with COVID-19, enrolled during active disease. The chain joins TRBV5-1 to TRBJ2-1; 7 bases map to TRBD1. The sequenced material came from peripheral blood. CDR3 protein: CASSPGTARNEQFF. In DNA, the CDR3 is TGCGCCAGCAGCCCCGGGACAGCTAGGAATGAGCAGTTCTTC.